One sample yielded the 12 T cell receptor beta chains listed below, sequenced in a study of control samples from healthy donors and cancer patients. Produced via immunoSEQ multiplex PCR; TCRdb's table is partial and in-frame only. The table lists about 55,000 clones, around 97% of them singletons. Sequenced material: blood. Receptors originate from a woman in her 30s in good health.

The chain uses TRBV9 and TRBJ1-1; D is unclear. This CDR3 has 13 amino acids. CDR1 is SGDLS and CDR2 is YYNGEE in the germline V gene. The V end lost 0 bases, the J end lost 1 base, and 4 bases lay between the germline ends. CDR3 in DNA: TGTGCCAGCAGCGTAGCAAGGAACACTGAAGCTTTCTTT. As protein: CASSVARNTEAFF.

V is TRBV28 and J is TRBJ2-5; 8 positions agree with TRBD1. CDR1 and CDR2 (germline): MDHEN, SYDVKM. This CDR3 is built from 14 residues. V dropped 4 bases and J dropped 6; count of bases not matched to a gene: 7. The CDR3 bases are TGTGCCAGCAGTTCCCCAGGGGGCATAAAGACCCAGTACTTC. Residues: CASSSPGGIKTQYF.

V and J are TRBV5-1 and TRBJ2-7; weak D call: TRBD1 (5 bases). Germline V gene data show CDR1 as SGHRS and CDR2 as YFSETQ. The CDR3 is 14 residues long. V lost 0 bases and J lost 2, with 9 bases in between. The CDR3 region is CASSLAQGPYEQYF. The DNA for the CDR3 is TGCGCCAGCAGCTTGGCCCAGGGCCCCTACGAGCAGTACTTC.

This chain links TRBV24-1 with TRBJ2-3; no clear D. The CDR3 is 13 amino acids. V was clipped by 5 bases and J by 6 bases, with 11 bases between them. Germline values: CDR1 KGHDR, CDR2 SFDVKD. The CDR3 DNA follows: TGTGCCACCAGTGCCGGAGTCGGGGATACGCAGTATTTT. Protein product: CATSAGVGDTQYF.

This rearrangement joins TRBV7-8 to TRBJ2-1; tentative D call: TRBD2 (6 bases). The CDR3 runs to 15 residues. Trimming took 1 base from V and 0 from J, leaving 7 bases between them. Per germline, CDR1 SGHVS and CDR2 FQNEAQ. The DNA for the CDR3 is TGTGCCAGCAGCTTAGTGGAGGGCTCCTACAATGAGCAGTTCTTC. Its translation is CASSLVEGSYNEQFF.

This chain joins TRBV2 and TRBJ2-1; 13 positions match TRBD2. Germline-derived CDR1 and CDR2 are SNHLY and FYNNEI. This CDR3 has 15 amino acids. The trim removed 6 bases at V and 9 bases at J, leaving 8 bases unmatched. The CDR3 sequence is CASRPGTSGTIEQFF. The CDR3 DNA reads TGTGCCAGCAGACCCGGGACTAGCGGGACTATTGAGCAGTTCTTC.

This chain joins TRBV18 and TRBJ1-1; the match to TRBD1 covers 9 bases. V lost 6 bases and J lost 1; bases outside the gene matches: 6. The CDR3 is made up of 15 amino acids. CDR1 KGHSH and CDR2 LQKENI come from the germline V gene. Here the CDR3 reads CASSPSTGGNTEAFF. DNA for the CDR3: TGTGCCAGCTCGCCCTCGACAGGGGGGAACACTGAAGCTTTCTTT.

This chain connects TRBV7-9 to TRBJ2-4, with 7 nucleotides matching TRBD1. J lost 1 base, V lost 3 bases, and 0 bases had no gene match. Per germline, CDR1 SEHNR and CDR2 FQNEAQ (reference sequence). The CDR3 is 14 residues long. The CDR3: CASSLTGAKNIQYF. CDR3 in DNA: TGTGCCAGCAGCTTGACAGGGGCCAAAAACATTCAGTACTTC. The full variable domain, in which reference TRBV7-9 and TRBJ2-4 provide the parts outside the CDR3, is DTGVSQNPRHKITKRGQNVTFRCDPISEHNRLYWYRQTLGQGPEFLTYFQNEAQLEKSRLLSDRFSAERPKGSFSTLEIQRTEQGDSAMYLCASSLTGAKNIQYFGAGTRLSVL.

The chain links TRBV19 to TRBJ2-4, with D unresolved. Trimming removed 1 base from V and 4 bases from J, with 5 bases in between. The CDR3 spans 13 residues. From germline, CDR1 is LNHDA and CDR2 SQIVND (reference sequence). CDR3 DNA sequence: TGTGCCAGTAGTATAGGACCTAAAAACATTCAGTACTTC. Its protein is CASSIGPKNIQYF.

The chain uses TRBV29-1 and TRBJ2-1; 9 bases are a match to TRBD1. CDR1 and CDR2 from the germline V gene are SQVTM and ANQGSEA. The CDR3 runs 13 residues. V was clipped by 7 bases and J by 5 bases; unmatched bases: 6. The CDR3 nucleotides read TGCAGCGCTAAGACAGGGGGGGACAATGAGCAGTTCTTC. This encodes CSAKTGGDNEQFF.

This clone was recorded once. The CDR3 spells CASSGTDSYEQYF. DNA for the CDR3: TGCGCCAGCAGCGGGACGGACTCCTACGAGCAGTACTTC. The genes are TRBV10-1 and TRBJ2-7, with D possibly called TRBD1 or TRBD2 (5 bases each). Per the germline V gene, CDR1 is WNHNN and CDR2 is SYGVQD (reference sequence). The CDR3 loop spans 13 amino acids. Trimming removed 6 bases from V and 0 bases from J, with 9 bases in between.

The chain couples TRBV28 to TRBJ1-3; the D is unclear. Germline V gene lookup returns CDR1 MDHEN and CDR2 SYDVKM. Between the trimmed V and J ends, which lost 3 bases and 8 bases, there was a span of 11 bases. This CDR3 is 13 amino acids long. CDR3 loop: CASSLSGSDTIYF. CDR3 DNA sequence: TGTGCCAGCAGTTTGAGTGGTTCAGACACCATATATTTT.